The 23 T cell receptor beta chains listed next were all sequenced from one sample in a study of blood T cell repertoires in COVID-19. The table came from immunoSEQ multiplex PCR; TCRdb's copy has only in-frame clones and leaves some out. The data hold hundreds of thousands of clones, with almost 85% observed a single time. Sequenced sample: peripheral blood. The receptors shown here come from a woman older than 75 with acute or convalescent COVID-19.

This clone was seen a handful of times. The rearrangement joins TRBV19 to TRBJ2-1; 9 bases are a match to TRBD2. Germline V gene lookup returns CDR1 LNHDA and CDR2 SQIVND (reference sequence). This CDR3 comprises 18 residues. The J segment lost 2 bases and the V segment lost 4 bases, leaving 12 bases of the junction unmatched. This CDR3 is CASSKDGPSGVAYNEQFF. CDR3 nucleotides: TGTGCCAGTAGTAAGGATGGGCCTAGCGGGGTAGCCTACAATGAGCAGTTCTTC.

This chain joins TRBV6-5 and TRBJ1-2; D not certain. The CDR3 consists of 13 residues. V was shortened by 8 bases and J by 4 bases, with 14 bases between the two germline ends. Germline V lookup: CDR1 MNHEY, CDR2 SVGAGI. The CDR3: CASLSQFPYGYTF. The CDR3 DNA sequence: TGTGCCAGCTTGTCTCAGTTCCCCTATGGCTACACCTTC.

The chain couples TRBV24-1 to TRBJ2-5; D might be TRBD1 (5 bases). V dropped 3 bases and J dropped 4 bases, with 14 bases sitting between them. CDR3 size: 15 residues. The V gene's germline CDR1 is KGHDR and CDR2 SFDVKD. CDR3 protein: CATSDMTASGETQYF. The CDR3 bases are TGTGCCACCAGTGATATGACAGCGTCGGGAGAGACCCAGTACTTC.

The chain couples TRBV2 to TRBJ1-2, with a weak D call TRBD1 (6 bases). This CDR3 contains 15 residues. V lost 2 bases and J 6 bases, leaving 16 bases between the germline ends. Germline V lookup: CDR1 SNHLY, CDR2 FYNNEI. The CDR3 DNA reads as TGTGCCAGCAGTGAACGCAGGGGAGATTTAAATGGCTACACCTTC. It is translated as CASSERRGDLNGYTF.

This chain links TRBV4-1 with TRBJ1-4, with 8 bases that match TRBD1. This CDR3 spans 14 amino acids. Germline assignment: CDR1 MGHRA and CDR2 YSYEKL. The junction had 3 bases not matched to a gene; V was cut back by 1 base and J by 8 bases. The chain's CDR3 is CASSQGTGKEKLFF. The CDR3 bases are TGCGCCAGCAGCCAAGGGACAGGGAAAGAAAAACTGTTTTTT.

This chain links TRBV4-2 with TRBJ2-1, with D perhaps TRBD2 (5 bases). This CDR3 is built from 19 residues. Germline V gene data show CDR1 as LGHNA and CDR2 as YNFKEQ. V was shortened by 3 bases and J by 7 bases, with 28 bases between the two germline ends. CDR3 DNA sequence: TGTGCCAGCAGCCAGCGGGCCCCTTCCCCGGGCTCCCCTCGGAATGAGCAGTTCTTC. Translated: CASSQRAPSPGSPRNEQFF.

The genes are TRBV7-2 and TRBJ1-2; 7 nucleotides align to TRBD1. The CDR3 sequence is 14 residues long. The J segment lost 6 bases and the V segment lost 4 bases, leaving 8 bases of the junction unmatched. In germline, CDR1 is SGHTA, CDR2 FQGNSA. The CDR3 DNA sequence: TGTGCCAGCAGCTCACGGACAGGCTCCAATGGCTACACCTTC. It codes for CASSSRTGSNGYTF.

This clone has only one observation. The gene calls are TRBV5-8 and TRBJ1-2, with TRBD1 matching 7 bases. Germline V lookup: CDR1 SGHTS, CDR2 YDEGEE. V shed 4 bases, J shed 4 bases, and the junction held 4 bases outside the gene matches. The CDR3 runs to 13 residues. CDR3 DNA sequence: TGTGCCAGCAGCACGGGACAGTCCTATGGCTACACCTTC. It is translated as CASSTGQSYGYTF.

This clone has only one observation. The chain recombines TRBV7-2 with TRBJ2-2, with 12 positions matching TRBD1. Germline CDR1 and CDR2: SGHTA and FQGNSA. Trimming cost V 5 bases and J 8 bases; bases outside gene matches: 9. The CDR3 runs 16 residues. CDR3: CASSRTGTGGRGELFF. The CDR3, as DNA: TGTGCCAGCAGCCGGACCGGGACAGGGGGCAGAGGGGAGCTGTTTTTT. Full variable domain (outside the CDR3, taken from reference TRBV7-2 and TRBJ2-2): GAGVSQSPSNKVTEKGKDVELRCDPISGHTALYWYRQSLGQGLEFLIYFQGNSAPDKSGLPSDRFSAERTGGSVSTLTIQRTQQEDSAVYLCASSRTGTGGRGELFFGEGSRLTVL.

The V gene is TRBV27, the J gene TRBJ2-2, with 8 bases lining up with TRBD1. This CDR3 spans 16 amino acids. CDR1 and CDR2 (germline): MNHEY, SMNVEV (reference sequence). Unmatched junction bases numbered 6, after V lost 5 bases and J lost 1 base. The CDR3 sequence is CASSPHGQGNTGELFF. CDR3 DNA: TGTGCCAGCAGTCCTCACGGACAGGGGAACACCGGGGAGCTGTTTTTT.

Note on this clone: This specimen includes other DNA sequences encoding the same CDR3. The V and J genes are TRBV5-1 and TRBJ2-1; no clear D. Per the germline V gene, CDR1 is SGHRS and CDR2 is YFSETQ. The CDR3 sequence is 11 residues long. V was pared by 3 bases and J by 5 bases, with 3 bases between. The CDR3 DNA follows: TGCGCCAGCAGCTATAACAATGAGCAGTTCTTC. This gives the protein CASSYNNEQFF.

The rearrangement links TRBV5-1 to TRBJ2-3; D possibly corresponds to TRBD2 (5 bases). The CDR3 is 13 residues long. Trimming left V 3 bases short and J 4 bases short, with 9 bases between. Germline V gene sequence: CDR1 SGHRS, CDR2 YFSETQ. The CDR3 reads CASSSLVADTQYF. CDR3 nucleotide sequence: TGCGCCAGCAGCTCACTAGTCGCAGATACGCAGTATTTT. Full variable domain (missing parts from reference TRBV5-1 and TRBJ2-3): KAGVTQTPRYLIKTRGQQVTLSCSPISGHRSVSWYQQTPGQGLQFLFEYFSETQRNKGNFPGRFSGRQFSNSRSEMNVSTLELGDSALYLCASSSLVADTQYFGPGTRLTVL.

The chain is built from TRBV28 and TRBJ2-3, with 8 bases that match TRBD2. Germline lookup yields CDR1 MDHEN and CDR2 SYDVKM. Losses at the gene ends were 2 bases for V and 0 bases for J; bases not matched to a gene: 4. The CDR3 covers 16 residues. CDR3 bases: TGTGCCAGCAGTTTACCCGGGAGGGCCAGCACAGATACGCAGTATTTT. It codes for CASSLPGRASTDTQYF.

The V call is TRBV28, the J call TRBJ1-1; TRBD1 aligns across 8 bases. The CDR3 spans 17 residues. Trimming at V came to 4 bases and at J to 4 bases, leaving 14 bases not matched to a gene. Germline V gene lookup returns CDR1 MDHEN and CDR2 SYDVKM. As DNA, the CDR3 is TGTGCCAGCAGTTCGTTCGGACAGGGAAGTTGGGGCACTGAAGCTTTCTTT. It specifies CASSSFGQGSWGTEAFF.

CDR3: CASSYSGRDNQPQHF. CDR3 coding DNA: TGTGCCAGCAGTTACTCGGGCAGGGACAATCAGCCCCAGCATTTT. This chain uses TRBV6-6 with TRBJ1-5, with D possibly being TRBD1 (5 bases). CDR3 length: 15 residues. V lost 0 bases and J lost 3, with 9 bases in between. From germline, CDR1 is MNHNY and CDR2 SVGAGI (reference sequence).

The chain employs TRBV5-4 and TRBJ2-7; 7 positions match TRBD1. Germline-derived CDR1 and CDR2 are SGHNT and YYREEE (reference sequence). CDR3 length: 15 amino acids. V dropped 2 bases and J dropped 3; count of bases not matched to a gene: 8. The CDR3 loop is CASSLPGQRVYEQYF. CDR3 sequence (DNA): TGTGCCAGCAGCTTACCGGGACAGAGGGTCTACGAGCAGTACTTC. Variable domain in full (rest from reference TRBV5-4 and TRBJ2-7): ETGVTQSPTHLIKTRGQQVTLRCSSQSGHNTVSWYQQALGQGPQFIFQYYREEENGRGNFPPRFSGLQFPNYSSELNVNALELDDSALYLCASSLPGQRVYEQYFGPGTRLTVT.

The rearrangement uses TRBV7-2 and TRBJ1-1, with a weak D call TRBD1 (6 bases). V lost 3 bases and J 1 base, leaving 9 bases between the germline ends. Germline V CDR1 and CDR2: SGHTA, FQGNSA. CDR3 length: 14 amino acids. The CDR3 loop reads CASSLGHRNTEAFF. CDR3 DNA sequence: TGTGCCAGCAGCTTGGGACACCGGAACACTGAAGCTTTCTTT.

The CDR3 DNA reads TGTGCCAGCAGCCGTGACAGACGACCAAACACCGGGGAGCTGTTTTTT. Encoded protein: CASSRDRRPNTGELFF. This sequence joins TRBV11-2 and TRBJ2-2; D is perhaps TRBD1 (5 bases). Per the germline V gene, CDR1 is SGHAT and CDR2 is FQNNGV. Trimming cost V 5 bases and J 2 bases, with 15 bases left between them. The CDR3 is 16 amino acids.

The table lists this clone with a few counts. V gene TRBV6-2 or TRBV6-3 combines with J gene TRBJ1-6; 7 bases match TRBD1. The length of the CDR3 is 17 residues. Germline CDR1 and CDR2: MNHEY and SVGEGT. V lost 0 bases, J lost 6 bases, and 8 bases stayed unmatched. Written as DNA, the CDR3 is TGTGCCAGCAGTTACTCGTTGACAGGGTCTTCTAATTCACCCCTCCACTTT. Protein sequence: CASSYSLTGSSNSPLHF.

This CDR3 is CSVDRRGFSTDTQYF. The CDR3 coding sequence is TGCAGCGTTGATCGCAGGGGGTTTAGCACAGATACGCAGTATTTT. J is TRBJ2-3 and V is TRBV29-1; 7 bases are a match to TRBD1. Germline V gene data show CDR1 as SQVTM and CDR2 as ANQGSEA. The trim removed 3 bases at V and 0 bases at J, leaving 6 bases unmatched. The CDR3 spans 15 residues.

Only a few counts were recorded for this clone. The rearrangement links TRBV7-8 to TRBJ2-2, with 7 bases identical to TRBD1. V trimming: 5 bases; J trimming: 1 base; junction bases outside the gene matches: 7. The CDR3 runs 16 residues. Germline V CDR1 and CDR2: SGHVS, FQNEAQ. The CDR3 protein is CASSEQGWGNTGELFF. CDR3 bases: TGTGCCAGCAGCGAACAGGGGTGGGGGAACACCGGGGAGCTGTTTTTT. The whole variable domain, filled in from reference TRBV7-8 and TRBJ2-2, reads GAGVSQSPRYKVAKRGQDVALRCDPISGHVSLFWYQQALGQGPEFLTYFQNEAQLDKSGLPSDRFFAERPEGSVSTLKIQRTQQEDSAVYLCASSEQGWGNTGELFFGEGSRLTVL.

The chain carries TRBV19 and TRBJ2-5; TRBD2 aligns across 8 bases. CDR1 LNHDA and CDR2 SQIVND come from the germline V gene (reference sequence). The V segment lost 6 bases and the J segment 2 bases; nucleotides outside the gene matches: 8. The CDR3 is 15 amino acids. CDR3 in DNA: TGTGCCAGTAGATCGTTCGGGGGGGATCAAGAGACCCAGTACTTC. Amino acid sequence: CASRSFGGDQETQYF.

The rearrangement uses TRBV3-1 (or the pseudogene TRBV3-2) and TRBJ2-1; maybe TRBD1 (7 bases). The CDR3 is made up of 15 amino acids. Germline CDR1 reads LGHDT; CDR2 reads YNNKEL (reference sequence). V shed 10 bases and J shed 4 bases, with 20 bases lying between them. In DNA form, the CDR3 reads TGTGCCACCAGGGGATCAGGGGGGCAATACAATGAGCAGTTCTTC. Its translation: CATRGSGGQYNEQFF.